This section outlines one T cell receptor (beta chain) sequence together with its context. Its antigen remains unknown. These data are taken from a study of CD8 T cells in ankylosing spondylitis. Notes on the study in general: About 8 highly homologous variants made up a TCR beta motif, and this motif appeared characteristic of ankylosing spondylitis blood. The authors found the disease-linked clones to be CD8+ and relatively rare in peripheral blood.

TCRdb used MiXCR to reprocess the 5' RACE reads, holding one entry per CDR3 protein. Of roughly 230,000 distinct CDR3 sequences listed, roughly 18% are singletons. From germline, CDR1 is LGHNA and CDR2 YNFKEQ. The CDR3 has 14 residues. The V end was cut by 4 bases, the J end by 1 base, with 10 bases between. The sequence was obtained from a male donor with ankylosing spondylitis or in good health (not recorded which). The sequenced sample consisted of blood, either unsorted or a sorted T cell fraction (not recorded which). The chain couples TRBV4-2 to TRBJ1-1; no reliable D call. This CDR3 reads CASSRPSENTEAFF. The CDR3 bases are TGTGCCAGCAGCCGCCCATCAGAGAACACTGAAGCTTTCTTT.